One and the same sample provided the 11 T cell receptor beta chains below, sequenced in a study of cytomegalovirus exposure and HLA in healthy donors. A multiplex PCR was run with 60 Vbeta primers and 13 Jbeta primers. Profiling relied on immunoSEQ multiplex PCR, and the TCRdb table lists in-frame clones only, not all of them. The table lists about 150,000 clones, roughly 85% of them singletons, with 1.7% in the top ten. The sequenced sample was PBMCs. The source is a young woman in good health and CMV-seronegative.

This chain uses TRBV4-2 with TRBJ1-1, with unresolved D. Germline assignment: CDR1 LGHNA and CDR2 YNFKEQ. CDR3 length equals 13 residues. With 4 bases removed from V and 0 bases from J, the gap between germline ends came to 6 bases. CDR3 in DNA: TGTGCCAGCAGCCCCGAGTTGAACACTGAAGCTTTCTTT. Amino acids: CASSPELNTEAFF.

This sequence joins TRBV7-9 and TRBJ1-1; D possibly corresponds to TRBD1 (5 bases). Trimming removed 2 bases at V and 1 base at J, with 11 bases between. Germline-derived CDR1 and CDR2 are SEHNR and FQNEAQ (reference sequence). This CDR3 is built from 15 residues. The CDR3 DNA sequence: TGTGCCAGCAGCTTACCGGGACTGCCGAACACTGAAGCTTTCTTT. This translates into CASSLPGLPNTEAFF.

CDR3 in amino acids: CASTPSGANVLTF. In DNA, the CDR3 is TGTGCCAGTACCCCATCTGGGGCCAACGTCCTGACTTTC. The V and J genes are TRBV19 and TRBJ2-6; D remains unclear. The CDR3 extends over 13 amino acids. Between the trimmed V and J ends, which lost 7 bases and 1 base, there was a span of 5 bases. Germline V gene sequence: CDR1 LNHDA, CDR2 SQIVND (reference sequence).

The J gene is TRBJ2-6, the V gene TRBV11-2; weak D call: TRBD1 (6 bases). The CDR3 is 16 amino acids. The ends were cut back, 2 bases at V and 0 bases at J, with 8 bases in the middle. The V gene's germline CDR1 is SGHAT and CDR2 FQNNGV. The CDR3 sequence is CASSLRGFSGANVLTF. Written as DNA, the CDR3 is TGTGCCAGCAGCTTAAGGGGGTTCTCTGGGGCCAACGTCCTGACTTTC.

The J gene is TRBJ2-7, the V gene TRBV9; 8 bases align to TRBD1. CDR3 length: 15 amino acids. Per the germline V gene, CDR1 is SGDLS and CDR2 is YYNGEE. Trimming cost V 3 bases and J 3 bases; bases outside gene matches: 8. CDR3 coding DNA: TGTGCCAGCAGCGGGGACAGGTTTGGGCTCTACGAGCAGTACTTC. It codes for CASSGDRFGLYEQYF.

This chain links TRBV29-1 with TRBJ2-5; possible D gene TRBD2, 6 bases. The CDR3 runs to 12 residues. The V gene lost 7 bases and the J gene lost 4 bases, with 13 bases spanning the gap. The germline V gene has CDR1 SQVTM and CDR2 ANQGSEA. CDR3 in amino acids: CSAGTGVETQYF. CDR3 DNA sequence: TGCAGCGCCGGGACGGGGGTAGAGACCCAGTACTTC.

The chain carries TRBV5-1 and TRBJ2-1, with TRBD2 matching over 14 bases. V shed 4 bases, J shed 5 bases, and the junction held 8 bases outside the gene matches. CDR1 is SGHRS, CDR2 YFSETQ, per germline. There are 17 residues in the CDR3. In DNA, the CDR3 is TGCGCCAGCAGCCCGACTAGCGGGGGGGCATCCCACAATGAGCAGTTCTTC. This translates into CASSPTSGGASHNEQFF.

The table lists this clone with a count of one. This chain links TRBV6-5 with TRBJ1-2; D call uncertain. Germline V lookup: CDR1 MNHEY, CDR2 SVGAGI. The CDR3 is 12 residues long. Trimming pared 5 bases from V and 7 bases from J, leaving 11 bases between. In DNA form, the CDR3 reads TGTGCCAGCAGTGAATATGGCAGTGGCTACACCTTC. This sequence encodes CASSEYGSGYTF.

In nucleotides, the CDR3 is TGTGCCAGCAGCTCGACACTTAATAGCAATCAGCCCCAGCATTTT. Its translation: CASSSTLNSNQPQHF. The chain couples TRBV7-2 to TRBJ1-5; D not resolved. There are 15 residues in the CDR3. The germline gives CDR1 SGHTA, CDR2 FQGNSA. V was trimmed by 4 bases and J by 0 bases, leaving 10 bases between them. Together with reference TRBV7-2 and TRBJ1-5, the CDR3 gives the full variable domain: GAGVSQSPSNKVTEKGKDVELRCDPISGHTALYWYRQSLGQGLEFLIYFQGNSAPDKSGLPSDRFSAERTGGSVSTLTIQRTQQEDSAVYLCASSSTLNSNQPQHFGDGTRLSIL.

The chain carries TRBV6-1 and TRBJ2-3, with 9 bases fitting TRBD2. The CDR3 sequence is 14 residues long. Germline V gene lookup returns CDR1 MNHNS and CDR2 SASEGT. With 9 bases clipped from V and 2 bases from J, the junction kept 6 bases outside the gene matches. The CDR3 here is CASKRGENTDTQYF. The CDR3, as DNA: TGTGCCAGTAAGCGGGGGGAAAACACAGATACGCAGTATTTT.

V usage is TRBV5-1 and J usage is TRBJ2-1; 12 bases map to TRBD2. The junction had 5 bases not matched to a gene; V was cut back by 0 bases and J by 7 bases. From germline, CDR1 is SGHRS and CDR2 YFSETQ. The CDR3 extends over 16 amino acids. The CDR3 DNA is TGCGCCAGCAGCTTGGGAGCTAGCGGGGGGGTTAATGAGCAGTTCTTC. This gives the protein CASSLGASGGVNEQFF.